This TCR beta chain was captured in a study of chemoradiotherapy in HPV16-positive cancers. This CDR3 is built from 13 residues. The ends were cut back, 1 base at V and 2 bases at J, with 5 bases in the middle. Germline V gene lookup returns CDR1 SGHRS and CDR2 YFSETQ. Findings of the study overall: The functional HPV-specific definition rests on just a couple of HPV16-positive patients.

The protocol was immunoSEQ multiplex PCR, while the TCRdb copy is restricted to in-frame clones and leaves out a portion. The profile shows around 14,000 clones, more than 60% of them singletons. As to this clone: The antigen is unknown.

This chain uses TRBV5-1 with TRBJ2-3, with D unclear. The clonotype originates from a human donor with HPV-associated anogenital cancer. Sample collection occurred from a patient who underwent chemoradiotherapy. Written as DNA, the CDR3 is TGCGCCAGCAGCTTGACAGCCACAGATACGCAGTATTTT. The encoded protein is CASSLTATDTQYF.